A selection of T cell receptor beta chains follows, all from one sample in a study of regulatory T cells in long-lasting Graves disease. TCRdb re-called the multiplex PCR reads with MiXCR, one entry per CDR3 protein. The table shows 400,000 to 500,000 distinct CDR3 sequences, with about 21% occurring only once. This specimen consisted of peripheral blood mononuclear cells (PBMCs), obtained when the disease was refractory, from a patient treated with antithyroid drugs. Receptor source: a female donor with Graves disease. Each CDR3 is given with its conserved first and last residue. Fields, in order: clone size, V gene, D gene, J gene, CDR3 DNA, CDR3 protein. D genes are given only for firm matches. Expanded clones are given a class, and other clones once, few, many or no size at all.

NA	TRBV19	TRBD2	TRBJ2-7	TGTGCCAGTAGTATTCGTCCGGGACTAGCGACCTACGAGCAGTACTTC	CASSIRPGLATYEQYF
many	TRBV12-3/TRBV12-4	NA	TRBJ1-1	TGTGCCAGCAGCCCCGCCCAGAGGGGGACTGAAGCTTTCTTT	CASSPAQRGTEAFF
few	TRBV28	TRBD1	TRBJ2-2	TGTGCCAGCAGTTTTTGGACAGGGTCTACCGGGGAGCTGTTTTTT	CASSFWTGSTGELFF
many	TRBV28	TRBD1	TRBJ1-2	TGTGCCATCGGGACAGCCTATGGCTACACCTTC	CAIGTAYGYTF
NA	TRBV7-3	NA	TRBJ2-2	TGTGCCAGCAGCTTAACCGGGGTGAACACCGAGGGGCTGTTTTTT	CASSLTGVNTEGLFF
NA	TRBV6-2/TRBV6-3	TRBD1	TRBJ2-1	TGTGCCAGCTCAGACGGGGGACAGGGGGTCCGTGAGCAGTTCTTC	CASSDGGQGVREQFF
NA	TRBV4-1	NA	TRBJ2-7	TGCGCCAGCAGCATAACCAACCAGGGGTCGACCTACGAGCAGTACTTC	CASSITNQGSTYEQYF
few	TRBV20-1	TRBD2	TRBJ2-5	TGCAGTGCTAGGGGAGCGGGAGGGTGGTTGGAGACCCAGTACTTC	CSARGAGGWLETQYF
few	TRBV5-1	NA	TRBJ1-1	TGCGCCAGCAGCTTATCGGGGGGGGCGACTACTGAAGCTTTCTTT	CASSLSGGATTEAFF
NA	TRBV4-1	TRBD2	TRBJ2-7	TGCGCCAGCAGCCAAGATCTACTAGCGGGATTATACGAGCAGTACTTC	CASSQDLLAGLYEQYF